These 2 T cell receptor beta chains were all obtained from the same sample, sequenced in a study of blood T cell repertoires in COVID-19. Sequenced by immunoSEQ multiplex PCR; TCRdb stores in-frame clones only, minus some. The table shows around 200,000 clones, with around 84% occurring only once. Sample: peripheral blood. The receptors stem from a man of 80 years or more with acute or convalescent COVID-19.

Regarding this clone: Other DNA variants within this sample encode the same CDR3. The chain joins TRBV5-1 to TRBJ2-1, with D possibly matching TRBD1 (5 bases). Per germline, CDR1 SGHRS and CDR2 YFSETQ. Trimming stripped 0 bases from V and 4 bases from J, with 8 bases between. The CDR3 extends over 14 amino acids. The CDR3 nucleotides read TGCGCCAGCAGCTTGGGGGGCAGTTACAATGAGCAGTTCTTC. This encodes CASSLGGSYNEQFF. Full variable domain (rest looked up from reference TRBV5-1 and TRBJ2-1): KAGVTQTPRYLIKTRGQQVTLSCSPISGHRSVSWYQQTPGQGLQFLFEYFSETQRNKGNFPGRFSGRQFSNSRSEMNVSTLELGDSALYLCASSLGGSYNEQFFGPGTRLTVL.

This chain links TRBV6-4 with TRBJ2-3; D may be TRBD1 (6 bases). CDR1 is MRHNA, CDR2 SNTAGT, per germline. The CDR3 consists of 13 residues. Trimming pared 2 bases from V and 3 bases from J, leaving 6 bases between. The CDR3 sequence: CASSDRGTDTQYF. The CDR3 nucleotides read TGTGCCAGCAGTGACAGGGGGACAGATACGCAGTATTTT.